Listed here are 18 T cell receptor beta chains from one sample, sequenced in a study of beta chain features in type 1 diabetes. Every bit of the isolated RNA underwent reverse transcription, so sequencing read expressed TCRB transcripts. This table comes from immunoSEQ multiplex PCR, and its TCRdb copy is limited to in-frame clones, with some not included. The sample includes 150,000 or so clones, over 8.5% of them seen just once. The sample taken for sequencing was central memory CD4+ T cells from blood. These receptors were collected from a man between 18 and 35 years old in good health.

This clone was counted a few times. Germline is not matched at one junction end, which may reflect a read error. The rearrangement links TRBV18 to TRBJ2-2, with a weak D call TRBD2 (5 bases). This CDR3 is built from 15 residues. CDR1 is KGHSH and CDR2 is LQKENI in the germline V gene. DNA for the CDR3: TGTGCCAGCGCACCCCCGAGACGGGAAACCGGGGAGCTGTTTTTT. It encodes CASAPPRRETGELFF.

This clone was observed a handful of times. The rearrangement joins TRBV19 to TRBJ2-6, with a weak D call TRBD1 (6 bases). This CDR3 is built from 15 residues. V shed 3 bases and J shed 2 bases, with 8 bases lying between them. Germline CDR1 and CDR2: LNHDA and SQIVND (reference sequence). The chain's CDR3 is CASSIRGPGANVLTF. CDR3 DNA sequence: TGTGCCAGTAGTATCAGGGGCCCTGGGGCCAACGTCCTGACTTTC.

This clone is medium-sized (0.01 to 0.1%) within its sample. The chain links TRBV14 to TRBJ1-4; no clear D gene. The CDR3 is made up of 15 amino acids. The germline V and J ends were trimmed by 1 base and 5 bases, with 11 bases remaining between them. Germline-derived CDR1 and CDR2 are SGHDN and FVKESK. Written as DNA, the CDR3 is TGTGCCAGCAGCCAAGGTGTTTTCGGAAATGAAAAACTGTTTTTT. This translates into CASSQGVFGNEKLFF.

This clone showed up just a few times. The CDR3 coding sequence is TGTGCCACCAGCAGTGACAGGGGAGTCAATTCACCCCTCCACTTT. Amino acid sequence: CATSSDRGVNSPLHF. The chain combines TRBV15 with TRBJ1-6, with TRBD1 matching 8 bases. CDR3 length: 15 amino acids. V was clipped by 3 bases and J by 7 bases; unmatched bases: 5. The V gene's germline CDR1 is LNHNV and CDR2 YYDKDF (reference sequence).

The chain is built from TRBV7-2 and TRBJ1-1, with TRBD1 identical over 9 bases. The CDR3 spans 14 residues. V trimming: 5 bases; J trimming: 6 bases; junction bases outside the gene matches: 7. In germline, CDR1 is SGHTA, CDR2 FQGNSA. Here the CDR3 reads CASSQGQGYPEAFF. CDR3 sequence (DNA): TGTGCCAGCAGCCAGGGACAGGGATATCCTGAAGCTTTCTTT.

This clone was observed a few times. V usage is TRBV7-9 and J usage is TRBJ2-3, with D perhaps being TRBD1 or TRBD2 (6 bases each). The CDR3 has 15 residues. Germline CDR1 and CDR2: SEHNR and FQNEAQ (reference sequence). V shed 4 bases and J shed 2 bases, with 13 bases lying between them. Here the CDR3 reads CASSWYGGPTDTQYF. CDR3 nucleotide sequence: TGTGCCAGCAGCTGGTACGGGGGCCCCACAGATACGCAGTATTTT.

This clone was seen more than once but under ten times. In the same sample, other DNA sequences code for this CDR3. This rearrangement joins TRBV5-1 to TRBJ2-7; the D is unclear. The CDR3 extends over 12 amino acids. The V end lost 1 base, the J end lost 0 bases, and 2 bases lay between the germline ends. Germline V lookup: CDR1 SGHRS, CDR2 YFSETQ. Here the CDR3 DNA reads TGCGCCAGCAGCTTGAGCTCCTACGAGCAGTACTTC. It translates to CASSLSSYEQYF.

The chain joins TRBV5-8 to TRBJ2-7, with 7 bases matching TRBD1. This CDR3 contains 16 residues. The germline CDR1 and CDR2 sequences are SGHTS and YDEGEE. Unmatched junction bases numbered 6, after V lost 0 bases and J lost 0 bases. CDR3 in DNA: TGTGCCAGCAGCTTGGCTGACACAGGGGACTCCTACGAGCAGTACTTC. Residues: CASSLADTGDSYEQYF.

There are a few counts of this clone. The chain links TRBV29-1 to TRBJ2-3; tentative D call: TRBD2 (5 bases). Germline V lookup: CDR1 SQVTM, CDR2 ANQGSEA. This CDR3 contains 16 residues. Trimming removed 1 base from V and 4 bases from J, with 18 bases in between. CDR3 DNA: TGCAGCGTTGAAGCGAGGGTGTGGAGCACGGCAGATACGCAGTATTTT. This sequence encodes CSVEARVWSTADTQYF.

This clone was seen a few times. The chain links TRBV30 to TRBJ2-1; 7 bases fit TRBD2. The germline V gene encodes CDR1 GTSNPN and CDR2 SVGIG (reference sequence). The CDR3 spans 15 residues. The V segment lost 5 bases and the J segment 0 bases; nucleotides outside the gene matches: 7. The CDR3 nucleotides are TGTGCCTGGTCTTTAGCGGGCCGCTCCTACAATGAGCAGTTCTTC. It yields the protein CAWSLAGRSYNEQFF. The complete variable domain, with remaining parts taken from reference TRBV30 and TRBJ2-1, reads SQTIHQWPATLVQPVGSPLSLECTVEGTSNPNLYWYRQAAGRGLQLLFYSVGIGQISSEVPQNLSASRPQDRQFILSSKKLLLSDSGFYLCAWSLAGRSYNEQFFGPGTRLTVL.

The chain recombines TRBV5-1 with TRBJ2-5; 11 positions agree with TRBD2. The CDR3 contains 16 residues. Germline V CDR1 and CDR2: SGHRS, YFSETQ. V lost 3 bases to trimming and J lost 1 base; unmatched junction nucleotides: 5. CDR3 bases: TGCGCCAGCAGCTCTCTAGCGGGGGGAATCCAAGAGACCCAGTACTTC. Protein product: CASSSLAGGIQETQYF.

The table lists this clone with a few counts. V is TRBV7-3 and J is TRBJ2-2, with 7 bases aligning to TRBD2. V lost 2 bases to trimming and J lost 6 bases; unmatched junction nucleotides: 3. This CDR3 is built from 14 residues. Germline assignment: CDR1 SGHTA and CDR2 FQGTGA. CDR3 nucleotide sequence: TGTGCCAGCAGCTTACGCCTAGCGGCCGGGGAGCTGTTTTTT. It yields the protein CASSLRLAAGELFF.

The genes are TRBV18 and TRBJ1-1; D uncertain. CDR3 length: 14 amino acids. The V gene's germline CDR1 is KGHSH and CDR2 LQKENI. The V and J ends lost 3 bases and 0 bases respectively, with 8 bases between them. The CDR3 DNA reads as TGTGCCAGCTCACCTAAGCAAGTGAACACTGAAGCTTTCTTT. Encoded protein: CASSPKQVNTEAFF.

The chain combines TRBV4-1 with TRBJ2-1; 8 bases map to TRBD2. Germline trimming cut 0 bases from V and 0 bases from J; bases unmatched to any gene: 4. This CDR3 has 17 amino acids. CDR1 is MGHRA and CDR2 is YSYEKL in the germline V gene. CDR3 DNA sequence: TGCGCCAGCAGCCAAGAGATACGGGAGGGCTCCTACAATGAGCAGTTCTTC. This translates into CASSQEIREGSYNEQFF.

This clone was picked up many times. The chain employs TRBV29-1 and TRBJ2-2; tentatively, D is TRBD1 (6 bases). CDR1 and CDR2 from the germline V gene are SQVTM and ANQGSEA. The CDR3 sequence is 12 residues long. The V and J ends lost 4 bases and 3 bases respectively, with 6 bases between them. Here the CDR3 reads CSVAGDTGELFF. The CDR3 DNA follows: TGCAGCGTTGCAGGGGACACCGGGGAGCTGTTTTTT.

This clone occurred many times. Other DNA sequences from this sample encode an identical CDR3 as well. This chain links TRBV28 with TRBJ2-1; 9 bases fit TRBD1. The J segment lost 2 bases and the V segment lost 5 bases, leaving 4 bases of the junction unmatched. This CDR3 comprises 15 residues. In germline, CDR1 is MDHEN, CDR2 SYDVKM. CDR3 nucleotide sequence: TGTGCCAGCAGTCCCCGGGACAGGGCCTACAATGAGCAGTTCTTC. Protein: CASSPRDRAYNEQFF.

This clone has at least ten counts. V is TRBV30 and J is TRBJ1-1; the match to TRBD1 covers 7 bases. V shed 4 bases, J shed 8 bases, and the junction held 7 bases outside the gene matches. CDR1 is GTSNPN, CDR2 SVGIG, per germline (reference sequence). The length of the CDR3 is 12 residues. The CDR3 loop reads CAWNRGLEEAFF. CDR3 DNA: TGTGCCTGGAACAGGGGATTGGAGGAAGCTTTCTTT.

This clone was seen a few times. This chain connects TRBV7-9 to TRBJ2-5; D is perhaps TRBD2 (5 bases). This CDR3 is 15 amino acids long. V was shortened by 3 bases and J by 5 bases, with 16 bases between the two germline ends. From germline, CDR1 is SEHNR and CDR2 FQNEAQ (reference sequence). The CDR3 DNA sequence: TGTGCCAGCAGCTTGCCCACGGTTCGAGGGGAGACCCAGTACTTC. Encoded protein: CASSLPTVRGETQYF.